This T cell receptor beta chain was sequenced in a study of blood T cell repertoires in COVID-19 (TCRdb year 2020). With respect to the entire study: Samples from collaborators originated in the United States, Italy and Spain and spanned both the acute and convalescent phases of COVID-19. The material from the prospective study consisted of cDNA or gDNA derived from T cells, B-cell-depleted T cells, or PBMCs. A de-identified subject ID, COVID-19 status, age in years and sex were almost always included in the sample metadata. Where available, HLA class I and class II types were obtained from metadata supplied by the sample provider rather than from assay-based typing. Samples came from the ongoing ImmuneRACE study (first 160 participants) plus 1,254 subjects from 6 global collaborators. The repertoires were made available in a free public database intended to serve as a resource for research on the immune response to SARS-CoV-2. Deeply sampled blood TCRbeta repertoires from subjects exposed to, actively infected with, or recovered from COVID-19 were included in the dataset. Results and caveats for the whole study, not just this receptor: Clinical and demographic metadata were provided uncurated, with the amount varying by source and participant.

Remarks on this clone: Its binding antigen is unknown. No much larger clone exists at a distance of one base, and base qualities are not known.

Participants in the prospective study were aged about 18 to 100 years, lived in 20 to 25 United States geographic areas, and enrolled through a virtual design. Cohort assignment in the prospective study relied on participant-reported clinical history from a screening survey and a study questionnaire. Recovered participants in ImmuneRACE Cohort 3 were defined as having two consecutive negative NP/OP PCR tests, clearance from a healthcare professional, or resolution of symptoms. In the prospective study, whole blood, serum and a nasopharyngeal or oropharyngeal swab were collected from each participant by mobile phlebotomists. Over an approximately 2-month period, participants in the prospective study had the option of providing additional blood draws and questionnaires. Before DNA extraction, blood samples from the prospective study were shipped at room temperature or frozen. TCRbeta CDR3 regions were amplified from genomic DNA by means of the immunoSEQ Assay, a bias-controlled multiplex PCR. Regarding the original processing steps: Within the assay, amplification of reference gene primers was used to estimate how many nucleated cells each sample contained. To quantify the absolute abundance of each unique TCRbeta CDR3 rearrangement, sequence reads were collapsed and filtered. For each sample, productive Simpson clonality was calculated by taking the square root of Simpson's diversity index across productive rearrangements. The table comes from immuneACCESS by way of TCRdb, which keeps in-frame sequences with V and J called. Part of the clones is missing from these tables; in studies checked, under half for an unresolved V gene and the rest for unknown reasons. The V and J calls and the clone size are those of that table, but D and trimming were determined from the DNA. Recorded for this sample are approximately 300,000 clones; about nine tenths of them occurred a single time. Jointly, the top ten make up 4.5% to 5.5% of the sample.

V lost 2 bases and J lost 2 bases, and the count of bases not matched to a germline gene is 7. Per the germline V gene, SGHRS is the CDR1 and YFSETQ is the CDR2. The CDR3 has 15 amino acids, counting the end cysteine and phenylalanine. The retained sequence is limited to the CDR3, 45 bases, with the frame set at the first base. The chain joins TRBV5-1 to TRBJ2-7; 7 bases in the junction line up with TRBD1. This receptor was obtained from a man in his 60s who had recovered from COVID-19. The material sequenced was PBMCs or T cells enriched from blood (not recorded which). The DNA reads TGCGCCAGCAGCTTTCTCGACAGGGCCCCCTACGAGCAGTACTTC. Its translation is CASSFLDRAPYEQYF.